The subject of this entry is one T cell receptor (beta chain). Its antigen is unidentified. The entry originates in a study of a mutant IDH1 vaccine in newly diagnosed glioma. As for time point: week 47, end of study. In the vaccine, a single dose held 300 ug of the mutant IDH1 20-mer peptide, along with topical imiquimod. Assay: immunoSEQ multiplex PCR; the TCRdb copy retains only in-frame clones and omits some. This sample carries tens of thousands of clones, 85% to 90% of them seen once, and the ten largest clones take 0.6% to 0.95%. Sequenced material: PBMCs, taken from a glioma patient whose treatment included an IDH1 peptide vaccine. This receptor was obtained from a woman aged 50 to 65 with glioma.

The DNA of the CDR3 is TGTGCCAGCAGTGAACGGCGGGAGTCAGATACGCAGTATTTT. It encodes CASSERRESDTQYF. The chain recombines TRBV25-1 with TRBJ2-3; 7 nucleotides line up with TRBD2. In germline, CDR1 is MGHDK, CDR2 SYGVNS. The CDR3 is 14 residues long. Unmatched junction bases numbered 3, after V lost 2 bases and J lost 4 bases.